This passage covers 17 T cell receptor beta chains from one sample sequenced in a study of shared clonotypes between healthy human individuals. Clones were sequenced by immunoSEQ multiplex PCR, and TCRdb holds only the in-frame ones, with some missing. Of 1,500,000 or so clones in the sample, over 95% were seen once. The sample was naive CD4+ T cells sorted from blood. Regarding subset: CD45RA+ positively selected. These receptors all come from a man aged 25-45 years in good health.

This rearrangement joins TRBV2 to TRBJ2-5; 10 bases line up with TRBD1. Germline V gene sequence: CDR1 SNHLY, CDR2 FYNNEI. V gave up 4 bases and J gave up 4 bases; unmatched junction bases: 6. This CDR3 spans 15 amino acids. CDR3 nucleotides: TGTGCCAGCAGTGTTGACAGGGGGCGCACAGAGACCCAGTACTTC. Residues: CASSVDRGRTETQYF.

The rearrangement joins TRBV25-1 to TRBJ2-1; 8 bases fit TRBD2. The CDR3 is made up of 16 amino acids. Trimming removed 6 bases from V and 3 bases from J; junction bases left unmatched: 10. CDR1 is MGHDK and CDR2 is SYGVNS in the germline V gene. CDR3: CASRSADGTSYNEQFF. As DNA, the CDR3 is TGTGCCAGCAGATCTGCCGACGGGACTAGCTACAATGAGCAGTTCTTC.

The chain has TRBV10-3 and TRBJ1-5; D not resolved. The CDR3 has 15 residues. Trimming took 11 bases from V and 0 from J, leaving 17 bases between them. Germline CDR1 reads ENHRY; CDR2 reads SYGVKD. In nucleotides, the CDR3 is TGTGCCGCCGGGAGTCCGCACTATAGCAATCAGCCCCAGCATTTT. It encodes CAAGSPHYSNQPQHF.

The chain has TRBV6-1 and TRBJ1-1; D remains unclear. From germline, CDR1 is MNHNS and CDR2 SASEGT. Trimming stripped 2 bases from V and 1 base from J, with 11 bases between. CDR3 length: 15 residues. The CDR3 DNA is TGTGCCAGCAGTGAAAAAGAGGGAGGGAACACTGAAGCTTTCTTT. It is translated as CASSEKEGGNTEAFF.

CDR3 in amino acids: CASSPSPGSSQPQHF. In nucleotides, the CDR3 is TGTGCCAGCAGCCCTTCGCCTGGCTCGAGTCAGCCCCAGCATTTT. This sequence joins TRBV9 and TRBJ1-5; D remains ambiguous. The germline V and J ends were trimmed by 4 bases and 6 bases, with 17 bases remaining between them. The CDR3 covers 15 residues. Germline V gene sequence: CDR1 SGDLS, CDR2 YYNGEE.

This clone was observed a handful of times. The chain joins TRBV6-1 to TRBJ2-7, with a tentative D call TRBD1 (6 bases). The CDR3 consists of 14 residues. Trimming removed 0 bases at V and 7 bases at J, with 13 bases between. Germline V gene data show CDR1 as MNHNS and CDR2 as SASEGT. This CDR3 reads CASSEATRGEEQYF. CDR3 DNA: TGTGCCAGCAGTGAAGCGACCAGGGGTGAGGAGCAGTACTTC.

The chain combines TRBV25-1 with TRBJ2-1; maybe TRBD2 (6 bases). Germline loops: CDR1 MGHDK, CDR2 SYGVNS. Trimming removed 4 bases from V and 5 bases from J, with 15 bases in between. The CDR3 totals 15 residues. CDR3: CASSVPGTGDNEQFF. CDR3 nucleotides: TGTGCCAGCAGTGTCCCCGGGACTGGAGACAATGAGCAGTTCTTC.

CDR3 sequence (DNA): TGTGCCAGCAGCTCCAGAGTAGGTCCCACCGGGGAGCTGTTTTTT. Its protein is CASSSRVGPTGELFF. The V gene is TRBV9, the J gene TRBJ2-2; D uncertain. The germline V gene has CDR1 SGDLS and CDR2 YYNGEE. V was trimmed by 4 bases and J by 4 bases, leaving 14 bases between them. The CDR3 loop spans 15 amino acids.

The gene calls are TRBV2 and TRBJ2-5; D is unresolved. Trimming removed 4 bases from V and 5 bases from J, with 11 bases in between. Germline V gives CDR1 SNHLY, CDR2 FYNNEI. This CDR3 region has 13 residues. CDR3 loop: CASSVIPTETQYF. DNA for the CDR3: TGTGCCAGCAGTGTGATCCCCACGGAGACCCAGTACTTC.

V usage is TRBV28 and J usage is TRBJ2-7, with 10 bases fitting TRBD2. CDR3 length equals 15 residues. V was pared by 6 bases and J by 0 bases, with 5 bases of the junction left unmatched. Germline assignment: CDR1 MDHEN and CDR2 SYDVKM. CDR3 loop: CASRWTSGLSYEQYF. CDR3 sequence (DNA): TGTGCCAGCAGGTGGACTAGCGGACTCTCCTACGAGCAGTACTTC.

The gene calls are TRBV2 and TRBJ2-2, with 14 bases fitting TRBD2. CDR1 SNHLY and CDR2 FYNNEI come from the germline V gene. V lost 3 bases, J lost 6 bases, and 6 bases stayed unmatched. The CDR3 consists of 17 residues. The CDR3 spells CASSETSGRALPGELFF. The CDR3 bases are TGTGCCAGCAGTGAGACTAGCGGGAGGGCCTTGCCCGGGGAGCTGTTTTTT.

The rearrangement links TRBV28 to TRBJ2-7; D perhaps matches TRBD2 (6 bases). Looked up from germline, CDR1 is MDHEN and CDR2 is SYDVKM. The CDR3 totals 16 residues. Trimming removed 4 bases from V and 2 bases from J, with 18 bases in between. CDR3 sequence reads: CASSSPRNSGAYEQYF. The CDR3 coding sequence is TGTGCCAGCAGTTCCCCCCGTAATAGCGGAGCCTACGAGCAGTACTTC.

The chain recombines TRBV5-6 with TRBJ1-3; D remains ambiguous. The CDR3 is 16 residues long. CDR1 and CDR2 from the germline V gene are SGHDT and YYEEEE. V lost 2 bases and J 0 bases, leaving 12 bases between the germline ends. Written as DNA, the CDR3 is TGTGCCAGCAGCTTTGGTGGGCCGAACTCTGGAAACACCATATATTTT. Translating gives CASSFGGPNSGNTIYF.

The CDR3 reads CASSFPGRNYNEQFF. CDR3 nucleotides: TGTGCCAGCAGCTTTCCGGGGCGGAACTACAATGAGCAGTTCTTC. The rearrangement joins TRBV5-4 to TRBJ2-1; D is possibly TRBD1 or TRBD2 (5 bases each). The CDR3 is 15 residues long. Deletions cut 2 bases from V and 3 bases from J, with 12 bases between. The germline V gene encodes CDR1 SGHNT and CDR2 YYREEE (reference sequence).

The V gene is TRBV14, the J gene TRBJ2-7; D gene unclear. Germline lookup yields CDR1 SGHDN and CDR2 FVKESK. With 4 bases removed from V and 6 bases from J, the gap between germline ends came to 7 bases. The CDR3 is 11 amino acids. The CDR3, as DNA: TGTGCCAGCAGCCGATCGAGCGAGCAGTACTTC. Translated: CASSRSSEQYF. The entire variable domain, with the rest obtained from reference TRBV14 and TRBJ2-7, is as follows: EAGVTQFPSHSVIEKGQTVTLRCDPISGHDNLYWYRRVMGKEIKFLLHFVKESKQDESGMPNNRFLAERTGGTYSTLKVQPAELEDSGVYFCASSRSSEQYFGPGTRLTVT.

A remark on this clone: Distinct nucleotide sequences in the sample also encode this CDR3. The CDR3 sequence: CSVGLAGAGNEQFF. Here the CDR3 DNA reads TGCAGCGTTGGCCTAGCGGGAGCCGGCAATGAGCAGTTCTTC. The V call is TRBV29-1, the J call TRBJ2-1; 10 bases match TRBD2. Trimming cost V 4 bases and J 6 bases; bases outside gene matches: 6. The CDR3 has 14 amino acids. Germline loops: CDR1 SQVTM, CDR2 ANQGSEA.

The J gene is TRBJ2-7, the V gene TRBV6-5; maybe TRBD2 (6 bases). Trimming shortened V by 4 bases and J by 6 bases, and 16 bases separated the two germline ends. This CDR3 comprises 14 residues. Per germline, CDR1 MNHEY and CDR2 SVGAGI. For the CDR3, the DNA is TGTGCCAGCAGTTCCGACGGAGGGAAGGGCGAGCAGTACTTC. Protein sequence: CASSSDGGKGEQYF.